The 30 T cell receptor beta chains below all came from one sample that was sequenced in a study of shared clonotypes between healthy human individuals. The table came from immunoSEQ multiplex PCR; TCRdb's copy has only in-frame clones and leaves some out. This repertoire shows fewer than 700,000 clones, roughly four fifths found once; its top ten account for around 12%. Sequencing input: PBMCs. The receptors originated from a woman aged 40 to 50 in good health. Some clones in this sample may be carry-over from other donors' samples.

The chain couples TRBV9 to TRBJ2-1; tentative D call: TRBD2 (6 bases). From germline, CDR1 is SGDLS and CDR2 YYNGEE. Between the trimmed V and J ends, which lost 3 bases and 8 bases, there was a span of 15 bases. CDR3 length: 14 amino acids. CDR3 sequence (DNA): TGTGCCAGCAGCGGGGGAACTAGCATCTATGAGCAGTTCTTC. This sequence encodes CASSGGTSIYEQFF.

The chain is built from TRBV5-5 and TRBJ1-5, with D uncertain. Germline-derived CDR1 and CDR2 are SGHKS and YYEKEE (reference sequence). V lost 0 bases and J 7 bases, leaving 11 bases between the germline ends. This CDR3 has 14 residues. The CDR3 reads CASSLGGPGQPQHF. DNA of the CDR3: TGTGCCAGCAGCTTGGGGGGTCCCGGGCAGCCCCAGCATTTT.

This chain connects TRBV7-6 to TRBJ2-7; D is uncertain. With 5 bases removed from V and 0 bases from J, the gap between germline ends came to 8 bases. Germline assignment: CDR1 SGHVS and CDR2 FNYEAQ. The CDR3 is 13 residues long. As DNA, the CDR3 is TGTGCCAGCAGCCCTAGATACTCCTACGAGCAGTACTTC. Translated: CASSPRYSYEQYF.

This clone was observed a few times. The chain links TRBV7-6 to TRBJ2-2; D gene unclear. The V end lost 11 bases, the J end lost 0 bases, and 10 bases lay between the germline ends. The CDR3 extends over 13 amino acids. Germline loops: CDR1 SGHVS, CDR2 FNYEAQ. The CDR3 region is CAAPDSNTGELFF. CDR3 nucleotides: TGTGCCGCCCCAGACTCGAACACCGGGGAGCTGTTTTTT.

The gene calls are TRBV10-3 and TRBJ2-7; TRBD1 aligns across 10 bases. Germline-derived CDR1 and CDR2 are ENHRY and SYGVKD. The CDR3 is made up of 12 amino acids. J gave up 5 bases and V 7 bases, and 2 bases lay outside the gene matches. The CDR3 sequence: CAIKTGGNEQYF. CDR3 sequence (DNA): TGTGCCATCAAGACAGGGGGCAACGAGCAGTACTTC.

The V and J genes are TRBV5-6 and TRBJ1-1; D is unresolved. This CDR3 contains 14 residues. Germline lookup yields CDR1 SGHDT and CDR2 YYEEEE. Trimming left V 9 bases short and J 1 base short, with 16 bases between. The CDR3 DNA sequence: TGTGCCACCCGCCGGGCAGGACGGAACACTGAAGCTTTCTTT. Protein product: CATRRAGRNTEAFF.

The genes are TRBV7-2 and TRBJ2-5; D is unclear. CDR1 and CDR2 (germline): SGHTA, FQGNSA. Trimming removed 1 base from V and 0 bases from J, with 6 bases in between. The CDR3 runs 14 residues. The CDR3 DNA is TGTGCCAGCAGCTTAGATTTAGACCAAGAGACCCAGTACTTC. Amino acid sequence: CASSLDLDQETQYF.

J is TRBJ2-1 and V is TRBV29-1; unclear D gene. Trimming took 6 bases from V and 5 from J, leaving 11 bases between them. Germline assignment: CDR1 SQVTM and CDR2 ANQGSEA. The CDR3 runs 12 residues. As DNA, the CDR3 is TGCAGCGTGGACCGAATACACAATGAGCAGTTCTTC. It is translated as CSVDRIHNEQFF.

The chain combines TRBV18 with TRBJ2-2; no reliable D call. Trimming shortened V by 2 bases and J by 0 bases, and 10 bases separated the two germline ends. In germline, CDR1 is KGHSH, CDR2 LQKENI. CDR3 length equals 16 residues. DNA for the CDR3: TGTGCCAGCTCACCAGCTAAGGAAGCGAACACCGGGGAGCTGTTTTTT. Its protein is CASSPAKEANTGELFF.

The V and J genes are TRBV28 and TRBJ2-2; 7 nucleotides agree with TRBD2. This CDR3 comprises 15 residues. Trimming took 7 bases from V and 4 from J; bases not matched to a gene: 9. The germline V gene has CDR1 MDHEN and CDR2 SYDVKM. The DNA of the CDR3 is TGTGCCAGCAAAATGGCGGGAGCGGGCACCGGGGAGCTGTTTTTT. It encodes CASKMAGAGTGELFF.

The CDR3 region has the DNA TGTGCCAGCAGCATAGATAGGGGGGCCGGGGAGCTGTTTTTT. Protein: CASSIDRGAGELFF. V gene TRBV9 combines with J gene TRBJ2-2; D tentatively fits TRBD1 or TRBD2 (6 bases each). Germline V gene sequence: CDR1 SGDLS, CDR2 YYNGEE. The CDR3 consists of 14 residues. V lost 4 bases and J lost 6, with 13 bases in between.

The chain employs TRBV15 and TRBJ2-2, with 7 bases aligning to TRBD1. There are 16 residues in the CDR3. Germline-derived CDR1 and CDR2 are LNHNV and YYDKDF (reference sequence). J lost 5 bases, V lost 7 bases, and 13 bases had no gene match. The CDR3 bases are TGTGCCACCAAGGACAGGTTATGGCCTGGGACCGGGGAGCTGTTTTTT. It yields the protein CATKDRLWPGTGELFF.

Worth noting for this clone: A far more abundant clone sits one base away, making this likely a read error. The CDR3 sequence is CASSFWREKLFF. The CDR3 coding sequence is TGTGCCAGCAGCTTCTGGAGGGAAAAACTGTTTTTT. The chain couples TRBV11-1 to TRBJ1-4, with D unresolved. V was shortened by 3 bases and J by 8 bases, with 7 bases between the two germline ends. The CDR3 loop spans 12 amino acids. The germline gives CDR1 SGHAT, CDR2 FQDESV (reference sequence).

The gene calls are TRBV19 and TRBJ2-5, with TRBD2 identical over 7 bases. Looked up from germline, CDR1 is LNHDA and CDR2 is SQIVND (reference sequence). The CDR3 consists of 16 residues. The junction had 13 bases not matched to a gene; V was cut back by 5 bases and J by 4 bases. DNA for the CDR3: TGTGCCAGTAGTTTAGCGGGCGCCCAAGGGAGAGAGACCCAGTACTTC. Its translation: CASSLAGAQGRETQYF.

The chain couples TRBV11-2 to TRBJ2-1, with D possibly matching TRBD2 (6 bases). The length of the CDR3 is 16 residues. Germline-derived CDR1 and CDR2 are SGHAT and FQNNGV. V was pared by 2 bases and J by 0 bases, with 11 bases between. CDR3 DNA: TGTGCCAGCAGCTTACGGCGGGGAAGCTCCTACAATGAGCAGTTCTTC. It specifies CASSLRRGSSYNEQFF.

This chain uses TRBV27 with TRBJ1-2, with 8 positions matching TRBD1. V trimming: 6 bases; J trimming: 8 bases; junction bases outside the gene matches: 5. The CDR3 has 12 amino acids. Germline values: CDR1 MNHEY, CDR2 SMNVEV (reference sequence). The CDR3 sequence: CASRTGEGGYTF. The CDR3 DNA sequence: TGTGCCAGCAGGACAGGGGAGGGCGGCTACACCTTC.

A note on this clone: This CDR3 is also generated by other DNA sequences in the sample. The rearrangement uses TRBV7-2 and TRBJ2-7, with unresolved D. CDR3 length: 12 residues. Per germline, CDR1 SGHTA and CDR2 FQGNSA. V lost 1 base, J lost 4 bases, and 5 bases lay in between. This CDR3 is CASSLGRYEQYF. The DNA of the CDR3 is TGTGCCAGCAGCTTAGGGCGGTACGAGCAGTACTTC.

The V gene is TRBV6-6, the J gene TRBJ1-5; D not resolved. V gave up 7 bases and J gave up 6 bases, with 19 bases separating them. Germline CDR1 MNHNY, CDR2 SVGAGI (reference sequence). The CDR3 totals 15 residues. The CDR3 loop is CASTIGREPSQPQHF. The CDR3 DNA sequence: TGTGCCAGCACCATAGGAAGGGAGCCGAGTCAGCCCCAGCATTTT.

This clone was counted a few times. The chain employs TRBV18 and TRBJ1-2; D not certain. Germline loops: CDR1 KGHSH, CDR2 LQKENI. The CDR3 is 13 residues long. The V end was cut by 2 bases, the J end by 8 bases, with 12 bases between. The CDR3 DNA follows: TGTGCCAGCTCACCATTGCAGGACGAGGGCTACACCTTC. It yields the protein CASSPLQDEGYTF.

This chain joins TRBV7-2 and TRBJ2-5, with D hard to call. Germline lookup yields CDR1 SGHTA and CDR2 FQGNSA. Trimming stripped 5 bases from V and 5 bases from J, with 12 bases between. This CDR3 has 13 residues. The CDR3 loop is CASSPRLRETQYF. CDR3 nucleotide sequence: TGTGCCAGCAGCCCCCGGCTGCGGGAGACCCAGTACTTC.

This chain uses TRBV29-1 with TRBJ1-2, with unresolved D. This CDR3 region has 11 residues. Germline V lookup: CDR1 SQVTM, CDR2 ANQGSEA. Trimming shortened V by 7 bases and J by 13 bases, and 19 bases separated the two germline ends. The CDR3 region is CSESSNYGSTF. The DNA for the CDR3 is TGCAGCGAGTCCTCAAACTATGGCAGCACCTTC.

This clone has at least ten counts. This chain uses TRBV6-1 with TRBJ2-3; weak D call: TRBD2 (6 bases). CDR1 is MNHNS and CDR2 is SASEGT in the germline V gene. The CDR3 consists of 15 residues. V was shortened by 6 bases and J by 1 base, with 14 bases between the two germline ends. The CDR3 DNA reads as TGTGCCAGCAGACGGGACTTCAGAGGCACAGATACGCAGTATTTT. Protein product: CASRRDFRGTDTQYF.

The rearrangement links TRBV28 to TRBJ1-5; tentatively, D is TRBD1 (5 bases). The CDR3 is 14 residues long. Germline V lookup: CDR1 MDHEN, CDR2 SYDVKM. V lost 3 bases and J lost 3, with 9 bases in between. CDR3 DNA sequence: TGTGCCAGCAGTTTCAGACAGTACAATCAGCCCCAGCATTTT. Protein product: CASSFRQYNQPQHF.

In this sample, this clone turned up a few times. Other DNA sequences in the sample encode the same CDR3. This CDR3 reads CASSIKGDTEAFF. In DNA form, the CDR3 reads TGTGCCAGTAGTATAAAAGGGGACACTGAAGCTTTCTTT. The chain carries TRBV19 and TRBJ1-1, with D possibly matching TRBD1 (5 bases). V was trimmed by 2 bases and J by 3 bases, leaving 7 bases between them. The CDR3 length is 13 residues. Germline V gene sequence: CDR1 LNHDA, CDR2 SQIVND (reference sequence).

As for this clone: Given a much more abundant clone one base away, this may be a read error. CDR3 loop: CASSWGGVNTEAFF. In DNA, the CDR3 is TGTGCCAGCAGCTGGGGGGGGGTGAACACTGAAGCTTTCTTT. The V and J genes are TRBV28 and TRBJ1-1; the D gene is possibly TRBD1 (5 bases). In germline, CDR1 is MDHEN, CDR2 SYDVKM. The germline V and J ends were trimmed by 6 bases and 0 bases, with 11 bases remaining between them. This CDR3 is built from 14 residues.

Regarding this clone: A far larger clone is only one base removed, so a read error is likely. The chain couples TRBV30 to TRBJ2-2; D gene unclear. The CDR3 totals 13 residues. V was pared by 0 bases and J by 5 bases, with 7 bases between. Germline V CDR1 and CDR2: GTSNPN, SVGIG (reference sequence). This CDR3 reads CAWSVWCTGELFF. CDR3 in DNA: TGTGCCTGGAGTGTTTGGTGTACCGGGGAGCTGTTTTTT.

Concerning this clone: Other DNA sequences in this sample translate to the same CDR3. The rearrangement uses TRBV11-2 and TRBJ2-3, with D possibly being TRBD1 (5 bases). The germline V gene has CDR1 SGHAT and CDR2 FQNNGV. V lost 0 bases and J lost 3, with 7 bases in between. CDR3 length equals 14 residues. This CDR3 reads CASSLDRVTDTQYF. The CDR3, as DNA: TGTGCCAGCAGCTTAGACAGGGTGACAGATACGCAGTATTTT.

The chain recombines TRBV7-2 with TRBJ2-3; D assignment may be TRBD1 or TRBD2 (6 bases each). V shed 5 bases and J shed 4 bases, with 16 bases lying between them. The germline V gene encodes CDR1 SGHTA and CDR2 FQGNSA. The CDR3 contains 15 residues. CDR3 DNA: TGTGCCAGCAGCGCCTGGCTGGGGGGCGCAGATACGCAGTATTTT. Encoded protein: CASSAWLGGADTQYF.

The rearrangement links TRBV19 to TRBJ2-7; a weak D match, TRBD2 (7 bases). CDR3 size: 16 residues. Germline V gene lookup returns CDR1 LNHDA and CDR2 SQIVND (reference sequence). Trimming took 5 bases from V and 4 from J, leaving 21 bases between them. CDR3 loop: CASSPHWGGPRYEQYF. In DNA, the CDR3 is TGTGCCAGTAGTCCCCACTGGGGGGGGCCAAGATACGAGCAGTACTTC.

V usage is TRBV11-2 and J usage is TRBJ2-5, with D perhaps TRBD1 (5 bases). The V gene's germline CDR1 is SGHAT and CDR2 FQNNGV. The CDR3 has 13 amino acids. V was cut by 1 base and J by 6 bases, with 9 bases left in between. The chain's CDR3 is CASSLGGGQTQYF. Written as DNA, the CDR3 is TGTGCCAGCAGCTTAGGGGGCGGCCAGACCCAGTACTTC.